A selection of T cell receptor beta chains follows, all from one sample in a study of blood T cell repertoires in COVID-19. The method was immunoSEQ multiplex PCR; TCRdb's version includes in-frame clones alone and lacks a portion of them. The table records some 85,000 clones, 80% of them present only once. Sequencing input: peripheral blood. These receptors originate from a woman older than 75 with acute or convalescent COVID-19. CDR3s include the opening cysteine and the closing phenylalanine or tryptophan. Fields, in order: CDR3 DNA, CDR3 protein, V gene, J gene, clone size, D gene. A D gene is named only where the DNA matches it firmly. Expanded clones are given a class, and other clones once, few, many or no size at all.

cdr3_nt: TGTGCCAGCAAACGACCAGGGACTAACTATGGCTACACCTTC; cdr3_aa: CASKRPGTNYGYTF; v_call: TRBV5-6; j_call: TRBJ1-2; clone_size: few; d_call: .
cdr3_nt: TGTGCCAGCAGTACAGGGTCGGCCTACAATGAGCAGTTCTTC; cdr3_aa: CASSTGSAYNEQFF; v_call: TRBV28; j_call: TRBJ2-1; clone_size: .; d_call: .
cdr3_nt: TGCAGTGCTAGTTCCTTGGCAGATACAGATACGCAGTATTTT; cdr3_aa: CSASSLADTDTQYF; v_call: TRBV20-1; j_call: TRBJ2-3; clone_size: .; d_call: .
cdr3_nt: TGTGCCTGGCAGGGACAGGGGATGAACGGCTACACCTTC; cdr3_aa: CAWQGQGMNGYTF; v_call: TRBV30; j_call: TRBJ1-2; clone_size: .; d_call: TRBD1
cdr3_nt: TGCGCCACCAGCGACGGGACAGTGGACATTCAGTACTTC; cdr3_aa: CATSDGTVDIQYF; v_call: TRBV10-1; j_call: TRBJ2-4; clone_size: .; d_call: TRBD1
cdr3_nt: TGTGCCTCGGGGGGAGGGGATGGCAATCAGCCCCAGCATTTT; cdr3_aa: CASGGGDGNQPQHF; v_call: TRBV5-5; j_call: TRBJ1-5; clone_size: .; d_call: .
cdr3_nt: TGTGCCAGCTCCTTACTCGGAGCGGGGGTGTCCGGGGAGCTGTTTTTT; cdr3_aa: CASSLLGAGVSGELFF; v_call: TRBV7-9; j_call: TRBJ2-2; clone_size: .; d_call: TRBD2
cdr3_nt: TGTGCCAGCAGCTTAGACGCTAGCGGGTTCGTCTACGAGCAGTACTTC; cdr3_aa: CASSLDASGFVYEQYF; v_call: TRBV7-2; j_call: TRBJ2-7; clone_size: .; d_call: TRBD2
cdr3_nt: TGTGCCAGCAGACCTGAGCGCCTAGCGGGAGTAACAACCGGGGAGCTGTTTTTT; cdr3_aa: CASRPERLAGVTTGELFF; v_call: TRBV27; j_call: TRBJ2-2; clone_size: .; d_call: TRBD2
cdr3_nt: TGTGCCACTCGGGGGGTTTCAGTAGATACGCAGTATTTT; cdr3_aa: CATRGVSVDTQYF; v_call: TRBV18; j_call: TRBJ2-3; clone_size: .; d_call: TRBD2
cdr3_nt: TGTGCCAGCAGCGTAGCTACGAGGGATGGCTACACCTTC; cdr3_aa: CASSVATRDGYTF; v_call: TRBV9; j_call: TRBJ1-2; clone_size: few; d_call: .
cdr3_nt: TGTGCCAGCAGCCTCGGGTTACCCTACGAGCAGTACTTC; cdr3_aa: CASSLGLPYEQYF; v_call: TRBV5-4; j_call: TRBJ2-7; clone_size: .; d_call: .
cdr3_nt: TGTGCCAGCAGCTTAGGGTGGCTCAGGACAGGGCCCTATAATTCACCCCTCCACTTT; cdr3_aa: CASSLGWLRTGPYNSPLHF; v_call: TRBV11-2; j_call: TRBJ1-6; clone_size: .; d_call: TRBD1
cdr3_nt: TGTGCCAGTAGAAAGGGGACAGGAGCCTACGAGCAGTACTTC; cdr3_aa: CASRKGTGAYEQYF; v_call: TRBV19; j_call: TRBJ2-7; clone_size: .; d_call: TRBD1
cdr3_nt: TGTGCCAGCAGCTTAAACGGTAAGAACTCCACCCACTCTAATGAAAAACTGTTTTTT; cdr3_aa: CASSLNGKNSTHSNEKLFF; v_call: TRBV7-3; j_call: TRBJ1-4; clone_size: .; d_call: .
cdr3_nt: TGTGCCAGCAGTACGATCGTACAGGGCCTTGTCACCTTC; cdr3_aa: CASSTIVQGLVTF; v_call: TRBV6-5; j_call: TRBJ1-2; clone_size: .; d_call: .
cdr3_nt: TGTGCCAGCAGCGATCCCGCGGGCGGCCACAATGAGCAGTTCTTC; cdr3_aa: CASSDPAGGHNEQFF; v_call: TRBV7-2; j_call: TRBJ2-1; clone_size: .; d_call: .
cdr3_nt: TGTGCCAGCAGTTACCCTGGACAGGGGGCTGATGGCTACACCTTC; cdr3_aa: CASSYPGQGADGYTF; v_call: TRBV6-5; j_call: TRBJ1-2; clone_size: .; d_call: TRBD1
cdr3_nt: TGCGCCCGCAGCTTGGCCGGGGGGTGCGGGGTGAATGAGCAGTTCTTC; cdr3_aa: CARSLAGGCGVNEQFF; v_call: TRBV5-1; j_call: TRBJ2-1; clone_size: .; d_call: TRBD2
cdr3_nt: TGTGCCAGCAGCCGCGGGGGGCCGGCGGGCTACAATGAGCAGTTCTTC; cdr3_aa: CASSRGGPAGYNEQFF; v_call: TRBV5-4; j_call: TRBJ2-1; clone_size: .; d_call: TRBD2
cdr3_nt: TGTGCCAGCAGCTTAGTGGGCAGGGGGCGCTCCGGGGAGCTGTTTTTT; cdr3_aa: CASSLVGRGRSGELFF; v_call: TRBV11-2; j_call: TRBJ2-2; clone_size: .; d_call: TRBD1
cdr3_nt: TGCAGTGTTAGCGCGGGCACTGAAGCTTTCTTT; cdr3_aa: CSVSAGTEAFF; v_call: TRBV20-1; j_call: TRBJ1-1; clone_size: .; d_call: .
cdr3_nt: TGTGCCAGCAGTCGACAGGCGATTGAAGCTTTCTTT; cdr3_aa: CASSRQAIEAFF; v_call: TRBV6-5; j_call: TRBJ1-1; clone_size: .; d_call: .
cdr3_nt: TGTGCCAGCAGCCCAAGGGCTAGCGGGGGCTTGGGTGAGCAGTTCTTC; cdr3_aa: CASSPRASGGLGEQFF; v_call: TRBV7-2; j_call: TRBJ2-1; clone_size: once; d_call: TRBD2
cdr3_nt: TGTGCCAGCAGTTTAGTCCCCTTGACTAGCGGGGGAAGCACAGATACGCAGTATTTT; cdr3_aa: CASSLVPLTSGGSTDTQYF; v_call: TRBV28; j_call: TRBJ2-3; clone_size: .; d_call: TRBD2
cdr3_nt: TGTGCCAGCAGCTTGGTTCCGGGTGGCTACACCTTC; cdr3_aa: CASSLVPGGYTF; v_call: TRBV5-8; j_call: TRBJ1-2; clone_size: once; d_call: .
cdr3_nt: TGCGCCAGCAGCTGGGGGACTAGCGCCGGGGAGCTGTTTTTT; cdr3_aa: CASSWGTSAGELFF; v_call: TRBV5-1; j_call: TRBJ2-2; clone_size: .; d_call: TRBD2
cdr3_nt: TGTGCCAGCTCACCACTAGGGACAGGGGGGGCCGAGCAGTACTTC; cdr3_aa: CASSPLGTGGAEQYF; v_call: TRBV18; j_call: TRBJ2-7; clone_size: few; d_call: TRBD1
cdr3_nt: TGTGCTAGTGGTTTTCAGAAGAACACTGAAGCTTTCTTT; cdr3_aa: CASGFQKNTEAFF; v_call: TRBV12-5; j_call: TRBJ1-1; clone_size: .; d_call: .